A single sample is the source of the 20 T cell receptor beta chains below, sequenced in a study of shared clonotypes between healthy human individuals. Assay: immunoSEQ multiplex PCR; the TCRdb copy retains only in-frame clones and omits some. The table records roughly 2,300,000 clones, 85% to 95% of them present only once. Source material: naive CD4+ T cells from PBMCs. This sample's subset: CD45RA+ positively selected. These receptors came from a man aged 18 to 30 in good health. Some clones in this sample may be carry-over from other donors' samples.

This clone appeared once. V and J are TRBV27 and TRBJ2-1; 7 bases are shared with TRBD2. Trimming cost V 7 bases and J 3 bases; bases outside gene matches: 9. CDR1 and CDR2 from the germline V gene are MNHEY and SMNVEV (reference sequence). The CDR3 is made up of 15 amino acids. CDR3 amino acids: CASKGSGGSYNEQFF. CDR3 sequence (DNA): TGTGCCAGCAAGGGGTCTGGCGGGAGCTACAATGAGCAGTTCTTC.

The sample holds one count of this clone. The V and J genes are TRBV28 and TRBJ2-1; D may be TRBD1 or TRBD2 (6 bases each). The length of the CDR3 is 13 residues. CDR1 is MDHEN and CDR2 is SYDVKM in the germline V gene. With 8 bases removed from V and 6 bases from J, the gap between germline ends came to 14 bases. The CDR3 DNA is TGTGCCAGCCAGGAGGGGGGACCCAATGAGCAGTTCTTC. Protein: CASQEGGPNEQFF. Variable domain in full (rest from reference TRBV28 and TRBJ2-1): DVKVTQSSRYLVKRTGEKVFLECVQDMDHENMFWYRQDPGLGLRLIYFSYDVKMKEKGDIPEGYSVSREKKERFSLILESASTNQTSMYLCASQEGGPNEQFFGPGTRLTVL.

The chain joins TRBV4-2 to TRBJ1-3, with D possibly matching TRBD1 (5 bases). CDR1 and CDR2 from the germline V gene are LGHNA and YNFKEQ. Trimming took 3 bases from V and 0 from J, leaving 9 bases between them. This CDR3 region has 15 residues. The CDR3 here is CASSQPQGSGNTIYF. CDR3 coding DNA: TGTGCCAGCAGCCAGCCCCAGGGCTCTGGAAACACCATATATTTT.

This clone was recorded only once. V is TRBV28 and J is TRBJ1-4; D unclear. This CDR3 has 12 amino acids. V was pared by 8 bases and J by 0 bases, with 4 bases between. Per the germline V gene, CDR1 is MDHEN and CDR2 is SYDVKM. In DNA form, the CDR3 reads TGTGCCAGCTATTCAACTAATGAAAAACTGTTTTTT. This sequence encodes CASYSTNEKLFF. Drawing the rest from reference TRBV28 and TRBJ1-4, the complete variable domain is DVKVTQSSRYLVKRTGEKVFLECVQDMDHENMFWYRQDPGLGLRLIYFSYDVKMKEKGDIPEGYSVSREKKERFSLILESASTNQTSMYLCASYSTNEKLFFGSGTQLSVL.

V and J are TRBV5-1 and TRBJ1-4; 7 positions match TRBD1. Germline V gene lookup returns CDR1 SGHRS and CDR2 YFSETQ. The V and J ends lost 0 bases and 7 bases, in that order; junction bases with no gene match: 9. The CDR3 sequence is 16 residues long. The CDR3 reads CASSLVGAGGGEKLFF. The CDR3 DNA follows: TGCGCCAGCAGCTTGGTAGGGGCAGGGGGAGGTGAAAAACTGTTTTTT.

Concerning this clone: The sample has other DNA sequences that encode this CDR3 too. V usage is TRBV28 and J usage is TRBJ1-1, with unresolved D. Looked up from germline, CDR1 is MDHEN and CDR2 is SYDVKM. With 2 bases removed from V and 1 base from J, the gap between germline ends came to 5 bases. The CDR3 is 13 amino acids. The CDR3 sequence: CASSLNRNTEAFF. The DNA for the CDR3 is TGTGCCAGCAGTTTAAACAGGAACACTGAAGCTTTCTTT.

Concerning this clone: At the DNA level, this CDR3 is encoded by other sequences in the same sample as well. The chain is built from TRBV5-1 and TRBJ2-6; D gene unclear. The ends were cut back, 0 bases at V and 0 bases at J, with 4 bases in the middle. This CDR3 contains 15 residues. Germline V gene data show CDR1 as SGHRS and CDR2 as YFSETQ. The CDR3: CASSLDSSGANVLTF. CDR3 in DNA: TGCGCCAGCAGCTTGGACTCCTCTGGGGCCAACGTCCTGACTTTC.

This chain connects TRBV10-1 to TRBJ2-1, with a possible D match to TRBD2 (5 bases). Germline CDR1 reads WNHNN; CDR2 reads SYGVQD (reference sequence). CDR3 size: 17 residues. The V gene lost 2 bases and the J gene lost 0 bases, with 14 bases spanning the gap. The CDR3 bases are TGCGCCAGCAGTGAGAGCGGAGCGGCAAACTCCTACAATGAGCAGTTCTTC. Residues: CASSESGAANSYNEQFF.

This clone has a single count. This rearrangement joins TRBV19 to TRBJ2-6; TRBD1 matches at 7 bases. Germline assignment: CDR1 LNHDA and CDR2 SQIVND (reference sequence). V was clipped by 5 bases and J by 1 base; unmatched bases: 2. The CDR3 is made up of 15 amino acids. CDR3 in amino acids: CASSHRGSGANVLTF. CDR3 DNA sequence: TGTGCCAGTAGTCACAGGGGTTCTGGGGCCAACGTCCTGACTTTC.

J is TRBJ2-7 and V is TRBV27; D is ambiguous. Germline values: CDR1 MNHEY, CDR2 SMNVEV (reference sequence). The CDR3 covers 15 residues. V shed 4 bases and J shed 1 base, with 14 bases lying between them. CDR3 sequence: CASSSDGRASYEQYF. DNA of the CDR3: TGTGCCAGCAGTTCCGACGGCCGCGCTTCCTACGAGCAGTACTTC.

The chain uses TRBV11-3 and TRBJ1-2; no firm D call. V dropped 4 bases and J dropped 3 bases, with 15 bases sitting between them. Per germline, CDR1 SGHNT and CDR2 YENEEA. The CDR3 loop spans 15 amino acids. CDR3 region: CASSSTSAGYYGYTF. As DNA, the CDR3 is TGTGCCAGCAGCTCGACATCCGCGGGCTACTATGGCTACACCTTC.

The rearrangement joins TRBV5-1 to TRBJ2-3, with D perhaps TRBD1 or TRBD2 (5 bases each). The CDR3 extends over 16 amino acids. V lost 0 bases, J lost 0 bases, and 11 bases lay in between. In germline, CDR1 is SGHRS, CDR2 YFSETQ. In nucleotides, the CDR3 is TGCGCCAGCAGCTTGGGGGACGCATCTAGCACAGATACGCAGTATTTT. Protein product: CASSLGDASSTDTQYF. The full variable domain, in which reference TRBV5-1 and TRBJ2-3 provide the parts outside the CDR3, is KAGVTQTPRYLIKTRGQQVTLSCSPISGHRSVSWYQQTPGQGLQFLFEYFSETQRNKGNFPGRFSGRQFSNSRSEMNVSTLELGDSALYLCASSLGDASSTDTQYFGPGTRLTVL.

Here the CDR3 reads CASSLTITSGSYEQYF. The CDR3, as DNA: TGTGCCAGCAGCTTAACTATCACTAGCGGGAGCTACGAGCAGTACTTC. V is TRBV7-3 and J is TRBJ2-7; 11 nucleotides agree with TRBD2. The CDR3 loop spans 16 amino acids. Germline values: CDR1 SGHTA, CDR2 FQGTGA. With V trimmed by 0 bases and J by 3 bases, 4 bases remained unmatched.

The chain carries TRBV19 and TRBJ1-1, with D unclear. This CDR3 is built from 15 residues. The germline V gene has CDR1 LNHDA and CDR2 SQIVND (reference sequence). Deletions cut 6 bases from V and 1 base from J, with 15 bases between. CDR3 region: CASSIYPLKNTEAFF. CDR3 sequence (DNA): TGTGCCAGTAGCATTTACCCCTTGAAGAACACTGAAGCTTTCTTT. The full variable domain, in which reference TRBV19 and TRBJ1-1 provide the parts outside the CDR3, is DGGITQSPKYLFRKEGQNVTLSCEQNLNHDAMYWYRQDPGQGLRLIYYSQIVNDFQKGDIAEGYSVSREKKESFPLTVTSAQKNPTAFYLCASSIYPLKNTEAFFGQGTRLTVV.

CDR3 protein: CAISETKLANSYNEQFF. The CDR3 nucleotides are TGTGCCATCAGTGAGACTAAGCTAGCGAACTCCTACAATGAGCAGTTCTTC. The chain couples TRBV10-3 to TRBJ2-1; a possible D gene is TRBD2 (6 bases). Germline V CDR1 and CDR2: ENHRY, SYGVKD. The ends were cut back, 2 bases at V and 0 bases at J, with 14 bases in the middle. The CDR3 sequence is 17 residues long.

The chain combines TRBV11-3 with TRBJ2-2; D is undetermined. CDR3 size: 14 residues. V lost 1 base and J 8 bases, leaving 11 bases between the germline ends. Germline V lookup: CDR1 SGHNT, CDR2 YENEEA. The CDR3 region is CASSLAWSEGELFF. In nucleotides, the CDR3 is TGTGCCAGCAGCTTAGCATGGTCGGAGGGGGAGCTGTTTTTT.

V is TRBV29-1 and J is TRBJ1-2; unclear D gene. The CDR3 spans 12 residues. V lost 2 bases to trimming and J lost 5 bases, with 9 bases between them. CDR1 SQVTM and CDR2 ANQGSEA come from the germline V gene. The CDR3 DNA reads TGCAGCGTTGAACGCGGACGGTATGGCTACACCTTC. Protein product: CSVERGRYGYTF. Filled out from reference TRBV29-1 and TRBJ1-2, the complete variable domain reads SAVISQKPSRDICQRGTSLTIQCQVDSQVTMMFWYRQQPGQSLTLIATANQGSEATYESGFVIDKFPISRPNLTFSTLTVSNMSPEDSSIYLCSVERGRYGYTFGSGTRLTVV.

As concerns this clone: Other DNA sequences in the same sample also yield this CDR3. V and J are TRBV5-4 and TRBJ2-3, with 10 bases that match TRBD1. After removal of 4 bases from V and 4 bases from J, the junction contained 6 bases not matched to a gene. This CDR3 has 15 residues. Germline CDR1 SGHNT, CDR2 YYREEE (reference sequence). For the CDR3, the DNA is TGTGCCAGCAGCCCGGGACAGGGGAGGGCAGATACGCAGTATTTT. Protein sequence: CASSPGQGRADTQYF.

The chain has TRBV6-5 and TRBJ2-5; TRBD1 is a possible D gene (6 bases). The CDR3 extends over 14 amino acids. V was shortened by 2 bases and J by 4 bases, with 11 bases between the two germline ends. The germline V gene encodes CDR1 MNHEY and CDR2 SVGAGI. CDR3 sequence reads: CASSYMAGAETQYF. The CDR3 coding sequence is TGTGCCAGCAGTTACATGGCAGGGGCAGAGACCCAGTACTTC.

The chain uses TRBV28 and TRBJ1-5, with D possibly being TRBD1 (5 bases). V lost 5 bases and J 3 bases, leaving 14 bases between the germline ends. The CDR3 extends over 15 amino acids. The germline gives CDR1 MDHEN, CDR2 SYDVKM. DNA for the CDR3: TGTGCCAGCAGTCGTACAGGCGGGATCAATCAGCCCCAGCATTTT. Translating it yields CASSRTGGINQPQHF.